This record covers a single TCR beta chain. Allocation to cohorts depended on clinical history reported by the participants. The CDR3 has 15 amino acids. The germline V gene has CDR1 SQVTM and CDR2 ANQGSEA. With 7 bases clipped from V and 7 bases from J, the junction kept 11 bases outside the gene matches. These data are taken from a study of blood T cell repertoires in COVID-19. Profiling relied on immunoSEQ multiplex PCR, and the TCRdb table lists in-frame clones only, not all of them. The repertoire holds approximately 360,000 clones, with over 75% as singletons. The genes are TRBV29-1 and TRBJ1-4, with 11 bases matching TRBD1. The sequence was collected from a woman in her 30s with acute COVID-19. Sequenced: PBMCs or T cells enriched from blood (not recorded which). This CDR3 is CSATFKDRGREKLFF. For the CDR3, the DNA is TGCAGCGCTACGTTCAAGGACAGGGGGCGTGAAAAACTGTTTTTT.